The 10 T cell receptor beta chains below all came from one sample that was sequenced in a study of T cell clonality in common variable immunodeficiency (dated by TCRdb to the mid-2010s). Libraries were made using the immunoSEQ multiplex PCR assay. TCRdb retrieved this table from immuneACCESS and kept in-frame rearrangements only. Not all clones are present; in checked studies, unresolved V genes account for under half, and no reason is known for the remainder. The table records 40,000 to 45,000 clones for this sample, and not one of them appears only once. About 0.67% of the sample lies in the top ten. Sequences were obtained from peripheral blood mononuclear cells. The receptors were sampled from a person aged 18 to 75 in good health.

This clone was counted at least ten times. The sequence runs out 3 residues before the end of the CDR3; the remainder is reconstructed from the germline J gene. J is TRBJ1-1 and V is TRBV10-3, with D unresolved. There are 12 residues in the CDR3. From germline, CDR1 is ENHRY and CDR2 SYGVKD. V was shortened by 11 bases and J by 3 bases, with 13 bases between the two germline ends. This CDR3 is CASSASDTEAFF. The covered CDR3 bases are TGTGCCTCCAGTGCAAGCGACACTGAA.

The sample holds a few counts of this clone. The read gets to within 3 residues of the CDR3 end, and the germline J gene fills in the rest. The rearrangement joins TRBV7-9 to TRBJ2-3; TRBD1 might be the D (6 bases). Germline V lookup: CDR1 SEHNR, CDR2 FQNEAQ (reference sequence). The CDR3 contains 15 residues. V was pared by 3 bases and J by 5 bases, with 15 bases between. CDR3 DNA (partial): TGTGCCAGCAGCTTGTCTTTGGGGGCTAGAGATACG. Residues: CASSLSLGARDT. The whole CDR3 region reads CASSLSLGARDTQYF.

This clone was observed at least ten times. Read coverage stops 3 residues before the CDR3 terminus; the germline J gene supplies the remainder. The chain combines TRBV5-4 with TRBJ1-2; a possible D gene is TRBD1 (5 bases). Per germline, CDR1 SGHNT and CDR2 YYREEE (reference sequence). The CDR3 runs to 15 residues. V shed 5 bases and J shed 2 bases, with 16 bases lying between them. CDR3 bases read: TGTGCCAGCAGTTCGCGGGGAGGGGAAAACTATGGC. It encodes CASSSRGGENYG. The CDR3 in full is CASSSRGGENYGYTF.

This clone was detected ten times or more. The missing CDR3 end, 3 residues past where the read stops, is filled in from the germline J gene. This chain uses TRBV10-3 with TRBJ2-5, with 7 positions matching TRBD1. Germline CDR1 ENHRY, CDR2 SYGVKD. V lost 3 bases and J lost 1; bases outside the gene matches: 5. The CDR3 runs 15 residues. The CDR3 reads CAISDRGNSQETQYF. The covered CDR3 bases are TGTGCCATCAGTGACAGGGGGAATAGCCAAGAGACC.

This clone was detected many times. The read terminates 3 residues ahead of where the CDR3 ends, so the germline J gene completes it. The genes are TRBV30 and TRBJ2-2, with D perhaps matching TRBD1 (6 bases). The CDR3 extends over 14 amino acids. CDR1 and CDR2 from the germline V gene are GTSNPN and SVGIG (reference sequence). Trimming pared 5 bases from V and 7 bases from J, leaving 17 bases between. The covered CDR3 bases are TGTGCCTGGGGAGAATACAGGGAAATCGGGGAG. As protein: CAWGEYREIGE. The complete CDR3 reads CAWGEYREIGELFF. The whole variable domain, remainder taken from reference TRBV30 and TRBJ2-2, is SQTIHQWPATLVQPVGSPLSLECTVEGTSNPNLYWYRQAAGRGLQLLFYSVGIGQISSEVPQNLSASRPQDRQFILSSKKLLLSDSGFYLCAWGEYREIGELFFGEGSRLTVL.

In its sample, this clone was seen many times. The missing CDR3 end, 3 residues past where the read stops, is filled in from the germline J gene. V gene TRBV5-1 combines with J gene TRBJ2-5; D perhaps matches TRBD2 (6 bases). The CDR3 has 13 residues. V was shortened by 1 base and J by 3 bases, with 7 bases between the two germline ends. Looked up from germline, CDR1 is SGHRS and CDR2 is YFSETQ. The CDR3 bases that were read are TGCGCCAGCAGCTTGTCGGGGGAAGAGACC. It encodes CASSLSGEET. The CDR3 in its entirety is CASSLSGEETQYF.

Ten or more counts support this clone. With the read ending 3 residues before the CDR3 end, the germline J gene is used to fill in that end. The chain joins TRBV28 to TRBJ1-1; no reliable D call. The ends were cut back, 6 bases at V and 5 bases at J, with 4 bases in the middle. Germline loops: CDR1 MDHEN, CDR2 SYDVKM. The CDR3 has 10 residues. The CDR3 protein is CASSGTEAFF. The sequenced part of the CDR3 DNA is TGTGCCAGCAGCGGGACTGAA.

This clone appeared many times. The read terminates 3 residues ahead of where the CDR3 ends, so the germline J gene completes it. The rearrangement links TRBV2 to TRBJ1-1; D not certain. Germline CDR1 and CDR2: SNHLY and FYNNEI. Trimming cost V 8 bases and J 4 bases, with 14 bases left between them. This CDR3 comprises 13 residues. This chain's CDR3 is CASLEFRGTEAFF. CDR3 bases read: TGTGCCAGCTTGGAGTTCCGGGGCACTGAA. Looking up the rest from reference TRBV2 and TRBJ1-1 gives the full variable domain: EPEVTQTPSHQVTQMGQEVILRCVPISNHLYFYWYRQILGQKVEFLVSFYNNEISEKSEIFDDQFSVERPDGSNFTLKIRSTKLEDSAMYFCASLEFRGTEAFFGQGTRLTVV.

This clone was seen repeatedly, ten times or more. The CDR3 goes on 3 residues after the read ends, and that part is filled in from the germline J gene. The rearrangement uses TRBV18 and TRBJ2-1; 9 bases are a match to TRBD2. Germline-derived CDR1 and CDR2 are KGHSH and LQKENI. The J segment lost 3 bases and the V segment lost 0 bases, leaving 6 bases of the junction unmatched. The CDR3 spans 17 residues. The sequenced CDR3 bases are TGTGCCAGCTCACCACCGTTGCGGGGGGGCCTCTACAATGAG. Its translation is CASSPPLRGGLYNE. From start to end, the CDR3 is CASSPPLRGGLYNEQFF.

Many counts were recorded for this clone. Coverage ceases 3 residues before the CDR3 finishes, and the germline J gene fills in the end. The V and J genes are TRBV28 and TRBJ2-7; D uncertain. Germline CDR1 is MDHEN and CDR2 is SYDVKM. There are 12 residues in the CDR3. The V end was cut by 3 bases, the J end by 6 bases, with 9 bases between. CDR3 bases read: TGTGCCAGCAGTTTTGATGATAGCGAG. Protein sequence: CASSFDDSE. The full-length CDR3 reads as CASSFDDSEQYF.